This TCR beta chain was observed in a study of a mutant IDH1 vaccine in newly diagnosed glioma. Study summary: Those enrolled had earlier been treated with radiotherapy, temozolomide, or both, mostly both.

The length of the CDR3 is 14 residues. The V gene lost 0 bases and the J gene lost 4 bases, with 10 bases spanning the gap. Germline values: CDR1 SGHRS, CDR2 YFSETQ. The time point denotes: baseline, week 1 (first vaccination visit). Indicated treatment: pre-vaccination baseline after standard-of-care therapy. TCRdb's copy holds only in-frame clones and misses some; the assay was immunoSEQ multiplex PCR. This table holds approximately 100,000 clones, 70% to 90% found once. The genes are TRBV5-1 and TRBJ1-2; no definite D call. The clonotype was recovered from a woman aged 45-65 years with glioma. Here the sequenced sample was PBMCs, taken from a glioma patient treated with radiotherapy, temozolomide or both. The CDR3 sequence: CASSLAEMSYGYTF. For the CDR3, the DNA is TGCGCCAGCAGCTTGGCCGAAATGTCCTATGGCTACACCTTC.